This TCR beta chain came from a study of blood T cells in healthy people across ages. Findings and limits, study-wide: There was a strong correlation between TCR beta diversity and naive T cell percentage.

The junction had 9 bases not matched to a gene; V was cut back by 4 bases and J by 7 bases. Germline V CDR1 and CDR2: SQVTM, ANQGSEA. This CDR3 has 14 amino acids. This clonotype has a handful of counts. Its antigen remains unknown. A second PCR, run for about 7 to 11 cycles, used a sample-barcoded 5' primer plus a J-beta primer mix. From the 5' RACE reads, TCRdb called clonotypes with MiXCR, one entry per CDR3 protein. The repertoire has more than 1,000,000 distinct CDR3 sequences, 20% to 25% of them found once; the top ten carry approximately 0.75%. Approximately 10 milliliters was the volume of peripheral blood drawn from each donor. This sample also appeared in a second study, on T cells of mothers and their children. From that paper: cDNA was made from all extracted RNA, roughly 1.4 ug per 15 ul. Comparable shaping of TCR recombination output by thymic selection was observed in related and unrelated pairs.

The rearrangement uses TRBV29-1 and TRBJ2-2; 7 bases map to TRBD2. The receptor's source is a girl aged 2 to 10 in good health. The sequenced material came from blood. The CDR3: CSVVEGRGIGELFF. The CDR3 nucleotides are TGCAGCGTTGTTGAGGGGAGGGGAATCGGGGAGCTGTTTTTT.